These 27 T cell receptor beta chains originate from one sample sequenced in a study of cytomegalovirus exposure and HLA in healthy donors. Primers: 60 Vbeta forward and 13 Jbeta reverse. TCRdb's table, derived via immunoSEQ multiplex PCR, lists solely in-frame clones and lacks some. The sample has 80,000 to 90,000 clones, approximately 71% seen once; the top ten hold 2.2%. What was sequenced was PBMCs. These receptors were obtained from a man aged 40-49 years in good health and CMV-seronegative.

CDR3 bases: TGTGCCAGCAGTGGTCGCCTAGCAGGCTACGAGCAGTACTTC. This translates into CASSGRLAGYEQYF. This rearrangement joins TRBV2 to TRBJ2-7; D is possibly TRBD2 (5 bases). Trimming removed 4 bases from V and 3 bases from J, with 13 bases in between. Germline CDR1 and CDR2: SNHLY and FYNNEI. CDR3 size: 14 residues.

This chain joins TRBV6-5 and TRBJ2-5; tentative D call: TRBD2 (5 bases). This CDR3 has 12 amino acids. Deletions cut 8 bases from V and 5 bases from J, with 12 bases between. CDR1 is MNHEY, CDR2 SVGAGI, per germline. The CDR3 DNA reads as TGTGCCAGCCGAACTAGTGGGGAGACCCAGTACTTC. Its translation: CASRTSGETQYF.

This chain links TRBV28 with TRBJ2-7; 7 positions match TRBD1. From germline, CDR1 is MDHEN and CDR2 SYDVKM. The junction had 10 bases not matched to a gene; V was cut back by 6 bases and J by 2 bases. This CDR3 region has 15 residues. The CDR3 is CASRPTGAPTYEQYF. As DNA, the CDR3 is TGTGCCAGCAGACCTACAGGGGCACCCACCTACGAGCAGTACTTC. Using reference TRBV28 and TRBJ2-7 for the parts outside the CDR3, the full variable domain is DVKVTQSSRYLVKRTGEKVFLECVQDMDHENMFWYRQDPGLGLRLIYFSYDVKMKEKGDIPEGYSVSREKKERFSLILESASTNQTSMYLCASRPTGAPTYEQYFGPGTRLTVT.

The rearrangement joins TRBV5-4 to TRBJ2-7; maybe TRBD1 (6 bases). Germline V gene data show CDR1 as SGHNT and CDR2 as YYREEE (reference sequence). CDR3 length: 15 residues. V was pared by 0 bases and J by 3 bases, with 13 bases between. CDR3 residues: CASSLGQGIIYEQYF. CDR3 DNA: TGTGCCAGCAGCTTGGGCCAGGGGATAATCTACGAGCAGTACTTC.

This sequence joins TRBV9 and TRBJ1-3, with unresolved D. Germline loops: CDR1 SGDLS, CDR2 YYNGEE. V lost 4 bases and J lost 0, with 11 bases in between. This CDR3 is 15 amino acids long. The CDR3 sequence is CASSNSGSSGNTIYF. The CDR3 region has the DNA TGTGCCAGCAGCAACTCCGGGTCCTCTGGAAACACCATATATTTT.

This rearrangement joins TRBV28 to TRBJ1-1; D gene unclear. Germline V gene sequence: CDR1 MDHEN, CDR2 SYDVKM. This CDR3 comprises 14 residues. The germline V and J ends were trimmed by 3 bases and 5 bases, with 13 bases remaining between them. CDR3 region: CASSLEPGGTEAFF. DNA of the CDR3: TGTGCCAGCAGTTTGGAGCCCGGAGGGACTGAAGCTTTCTTT. Full variable domain (rest looked up from reference TRBV28 and TRBJ1-1): DVKVTQSSRYLVKRTGEKVFLECVQDMDHENMFWYRQDPGLGLRLIYFSYDVKMKEKGDIPEGYSVSREKKERFSLILESASTNQTSMYLCASSLEPGGTEAFFGQGTRLTVV.

The chain employs TRBV28 and TRBJ2-7, with D perhaps TRBD2 (5 bases). Trimming took 5 bases from V and 3 from J, leaving 8 bases between them. Germline V gives CDR1 MDHEN, CDR2 SYDVKM. The CDR3 spans 12 residues. The DNA of the CDR3 is TGTGCCAGCAGTGGAGGTTACTACGAGCAGTACTTC. It is translated as CASSGGYYEQYF. The entire variable domain, with the rest obtained from reference TRBV28 and TRBJ2-7, is as follows: DVKVTQSSRYLVKRTGEKVFLECVQDMDHENMFWYRQDPGLGLRLIYFSYDVKMKEKGDIPEGYSVSREKKERFSLILESASTNQTSMYLCASSGGYYEQYFGPGTRLTVT.

The V and J genes are TRBV7-9 and TRBJ2-7; TRBD1 agrees at 11 bases. There are 14 residues in the CDR3. Germline CDR1 SEHNR, CDR2 FQNEAQ (reference sequence). The ends lost 5 bases at V and 5 bases at J; junction bases unmatched: 5. In DNA, the CDR3 is TGTGCCAGCAGCGAGAGGGACAGGGGGGACGAGCAGTACTTC. Translated: CASSERDRGDEQYF.

CDR3 nucleotides: TGTGCCAGCAGCGGCCTGACAGGGGGCTATGGCTACACCTTC. Translation: CASSGLTGGYGYTF. V usage is TRBV5-4 and J usage is TRBJ1-2; TRBD1 matches at 9 bases. Germline V gives CDR1 SGHNT, CDR2 YYREEE (reference sequence). Trimming at V came to 4 bases and at J to 4 bases, leaving 5 bases not matched to a gene. This CDR3 is 14 amino acids long.

The rearrangement joins TRBV29-1 to TRBJ1-5; D uncertain. Germline V gene sequence: CDR1 SQVTM, CDR2 ANQGSEA. CDR3 length: 12 amino acids. The V end was cut by 4 bases, the J end by 8 bases, with 12 bases between. In DNA form, the CDR3 reads TGCAGCGTTGTGCGGGTTCTGGAGCCCCAGCATTTT. It translates to CSVVRVLEPQHF. The whole variable domain, filled in from reference TRBV29-1 and TRBJ1-5, reads SAVISQKPSRDICQRGTSLTIQCQVDSQVTMMFWYRQQPGQSLTLIATANQGSEATYESGFVIDKFPISRPNLTFSTLTVSNMSPEDSSIYLCSVVRVLEPQHFGDGTRLSIL.

J is TRBJ1-1 and V is TRBV7-8; D is perhaps TRBD1 (6 bases). V lost 4 bases, J lost 10 bases, and 16 bases lay in between. Germline V gives CDR1 SGHVS, CDR2 FQNEAQ. The CDR3 is made up of 13 amino acids. Here the CDR3 DNA reads TGTGCCAGCAGCTCGAACAGGGCAGGGCGAGCTTTCTTT. This gives the protein CASSSNRAGRAFF.

The chain has TRBV2 and TRBJ2-7; a weak D match, TRBD1 (5 bases). The CDR3 totals 13 residues. V lost 2 bases to trimming and J lost 6 bases, with 11 bases between them. Germline CDR1 and CDR2: SNHLY and FYNNEI. CDR3 nucleotide sequence: TGTGCCAGCAGTGAACAGGGTTTGGTCGAGCAGTACTTC. Its protein product is CASSEQGLVEQYF.

In this sample, this clone turned up a few times. The chain links TRBV10-1 to TRBJ2-3; D is unresolved. The CDR3 has 14 residues. V was clipped by 0 bases and J by 0 bases, with 4 bases between them. Germline values: CDR1 WNHNN, CDR2 SYGVQD (reference sequence). DNA of the CDR3: TGCGCCAGCAGTGAGTCCCCTAGCACAGATACGCAGTATTTT. It specifies CASSESPSTDTQYF.

This clone appeared a few times. This chain links TRBV27 with TRBJ2-2, with 9 bases lining up with TRBD1. The length of the CDR3 is 14 residues. Trimming removed 6 bases from V and 5 bases from J; junction bases left unmatched: 4. Looked up from germline, CDR1 is MNHEY and CDR2 is SMNVEV (reference sequence). The CDR3 nucleotides are TGTGCCAGCAGGTTACAGGGGGCAACCGGGGAGCTGTTTTTT. Amino acid sequence: CASRLQGATGELFF.

This clone came up once. The chain employs TRBV7-6 and TRBJ2-1; D perhaps matches TRBD2 (6 bases). V was trimmed by 2 bases and J by 0 bases, leaving 17 bases between them. Germline CDR1 SGHVS, CDR2 FNYEAQ. This CDR3 has 18 amino acids. In DNA form, the CDR3 reads TGTGCCAGCAGCTTATTTGGGCCCCGGGGACTCTCCTACAATGAGCAGTTCTTC. Amino acids: CASSLFGPRGLSYNEQFF.

In its sample, this clone was seen a few times. J is TRBJ2-7 and V is TRBV29-1; 8 positions match TRBD1. The CDR3 runs to 13 residues. V dropped 3 bases and J dropped 2; count of bases not matched to a gene: 3. The V gene's germline CDR1 is SQVTM and CDR2 ANQGSEA. The DNA for the CDR3 is TGCAGCGTTGAGGACAGGGACCCCTACGAGCAGTACTTC. Residues: CSVEDRDPYEQYF.

This clone was counted a few times. The V call is TRBV6-6, the J call TRBJ1-1; 10 nucleotides agree with TRBD1. V was clipped by 8 bases and J by 5 bases; unmatched bases: 11. Germline CDR1 MNHNY, CDR2 SVGAGI (reference sequence). The CDR3 runs to 15 residues. The CDR3 DNA follows: TGTGCCAGCCAGACAGGGGGCGCGACGGGGACTGAAGCTTTCTTT. This encodes CASQTGGATGTEAFF.

The V call is TRBV10-3, the J call TRBJ2-1, with D possibly matching TRBD1 (5 bases). Trimming took 0 bases from V and 4 from J, leaving 13 bases between them. Germline loops: CDR1 ENHRY, CDR2 SYGVKD. CDR3 length: 16 residues. CDR3 nucleotide sequence: TGTGCCATCAGTGAGTCGATGGCAGGACAATACAATGAGCAGTTCTTC. Its protein is CAISESMAGQYNEQFF.

The rearrangement uses TRBV15 and TRBJ1-4; D uncertain. CDR1 is LNHNV, CDR2 YYDKDF, per germline (reference sequence). The CDR3 is made up of 16 amino acids. The V gene lost 0 bases and the J gene lost 7 bases, with 15 bases spanning the gap. The CDR3 region has the DNA TGTGCCACCAGCAGAGATAGACCTAACCGGGGTGAAAAACTGTTTTTT. Its protein is CATSRDRPNRGEKLFF.

The genes are TRBV6-5 and TRBJ2-7, with D possibly matching TRBD2 (7 bases). Germline assignment: CDR1 MNHEY and CDR2 SVGAGI. Trimming took 0 bases from V and 0 from J, leaving 12 bases between them. The CDR3 contains 16 residues. DNA of the CDR3: TGTGCCAGCAGTTACTCTACAGGGAGGGTCTCCTACGAGCAGTACTTC. It codes for CASSYSTGRVSYEQYF.

The chain recombines TRBV19 with TRBJ1-1, with 7 positions matching TRBD1. CDR1 and CDR2 from the germline V gene are LNHDA and SQIVND (reference sequence). This CDR3 has 15 residues. Unmatched junction bases numbered 7, after V lost 0 bases and J lost 6 bases. The DNA for the CDR3 is TGTGCCAGTAGTATAGACGGGACAGCTTACTCTGAAGCTTTCTTT. The encoded protein is CASSIDGTAYSEAFF.

This chain uses TRBV10-3 with TRBJ1-1, with TRBD1 identical over 8 bases. Germline CDR1 and CDR2: ENHRY and SYGVKD. With V trimmed by 6 bases and J by 6 bases, 9 bases remained unmatched. The CDR3 has 14 residues. Here the CDR3 reads CAISRQGHDAEAFF. In nucleotides, the CDR3 is TGTGCCATCAGCCGACAGGGGCATGACGCTGAAGCTTTCTTT.

The chain links TRBV28 to TRBJ1-2; 9 positions agree with TRBD1. Germline loops: CDR1 MDHEN, CDR2 SYDVKM. The CDR3 consists of 15 residues. J lost 8 bases, V lost 5 bases, and 12 bases had no gene match. The CDR3 DNA sequence: TGTGCCAGCAGTACCAGGACAGGGGATACGCGGGGCTACACCTTC. This sequence encodes CASSTRTGDTRGYTF.

Regarding this clone: Distinct nucleotide sequences in the sample also encode this CDR3. The genes are TRBV2 and TRBJ1-5, with TRBD1 matching 8 bases. Trimming took 6 bases from V and 2 from J; bases not matched to a gene: 3. Germline CDR1 and CDR2: SNHLY and FYNNEI. The CDR3 loop spans 14 amino acids. The chain's CDR3 is CASSGTGGNQPQHF. CDR3 sequence (DNA): TGTGCCAGCAGCGGGACAGGTGGCAATCAGCCCCAGCATTTT.

This clone was counted between two and nine times. This chain connects TRBV6-1 to TRBJ1-4, with no clear D. Germline-derived CDR1 and CDR2 are MNHNS and SASEGT. The CDR3 has 14 amino acids. V lost 5 bases and J 4 bases, leaving 11 bases between the germline ends. The chain's CDR3 is CASSLTGSNEKLFF. The CDR3 region has the DNA TGTGCCAGCAGTCTGACGGGAAGTAATGAAAAACTGTTTTTT.

The V gene is TRBV7-6, the J gene TRBJ2-7; D call uncertain. Germline-derived CDR1 and CDR2 are SGHVS and FNYEAQ. V was cut by 1 base and J by 0 bases, with 10 bases left in between. The CDR3 is made up of 15 amino acids. This CDR3 reads CASSLGQESSYEQYF. For the CDR3, the DNA is TGTGCCAGCAGCTTAGGGCAGGAAAGCTCCTACGAGCAGTACTTC.

In its sample, this clone was seen once. Here the CDR3 reads CASSLDNSNQPQHF. As DNA, the CDR3 is TGTGCCAGCAGCCTGGACAATAGCAATCAGCCCCAGCATTTT. J is TRBJ1-5 and V is TRBV5-4, with TRBD1 as a possible D gene (5 bases). CDR1 and CDR2 (germline): SGHNT, YYREEE (reference sequence). The length of the CDR3 is 14 residues. V shed 4 bases and J shed 0 bases, with 8 bases lying between them.